A single sample is the source of the 19 T cell receptor beta chains below, sequenced in a study of CD8 T cells in Susac syndrome. Roughly 0.45 to 1 ug RNA was reverse transcribed with random hexamers. TCRdb independently ran MiXCR on the immunoSEQ multiplex PCR reads; one entry per CDR3 protein. Among some 120,000 distinct CDR3 sequences listed, more than 75% were seen once. Material: CD8+ T cells from PBMCs. The receptor set was obtained from a human donor with multiple sclerosis.

The chain carries TRBV2 and TRBJ2-7; no clear D. V dropped 1 base and J dropped 0 bases, with 10 bases sitting between them. The length of the CDR3 is 15 residues. Germline V gives CDR1 SNHLY, CDR2 FYNNEI. CDR3 coding DNA: TGTGCCAGCAGTGAAGGACCGCCGAGCTCCTACGAGCAGTACTTC. Translated: CASSEGPPSSYEQYF.

The chain is built from TRBV30 and TRBJ2-7; D uncertain. The CDR3 extends over 13 amino acids. V was shortened by 3 bases and J by 5 bases, with 14 bases between the two germline ends. Germline CDR1 is GTSNPN and CDR2 is SVGIG (reference sequence). CDR3 in amino acids: CAWRWSADHEQYF. The DNA of the CDR3 is TGTGCCTGGAGATGGTCGGCCGACCACGAGCAGTACTTC.

The gene calls are TRBV6-5 and TRBJ1-4; 8 bases align to TRBD1. The CDR3 length is 14 residues. Germline assignment: CDR1 MNHEY and CDR2 SVGAGI. The V gene end was trimmed by 3 bases and the J gene end by 8 bases; junction bases not matched to a gene: 5. The CDR3 spells CASSYWSGGEKLFF. The CDR3 DNA reads as TGTGCCAGCAGTTATTGGTCAGGGGGCGAAAAACTGTTTTTT.

The chain employs TRBV27 and TRBJ2-4; TRBD2 might be the D (6 bases). The CDR3 has 17 residues. V shed 4 bases and J shed 0 bases, with 16 bases lying between them. Germline assignment: CDR1 MNHEY and CDR2 SMNVEV (reference sequence). CDR3 in amino acids: CASSSGGLLPAKNIQYF. In nucleotides, the CDR3 is TGTGCCAGCAGTTCCGGGGGACTCCTACCAGCCAAAAACATTCAGTACTTC.

The rearrangement links TRBV29-1 to TRBJ2-2, with D unclear. The V gene's germline CDR1 is SQVTM and CDR2 ANQGSEA. The germline V and J ends were trimmed by 4 bases and 6 bases, with 6 bases remaining between them. There are 11 residues in the CDR3. As DNA, the CDR3 is TGCAGCGTTGTGGGGTCCGGGGAGCTGTTTTTT. As protein: CSVVGSGELFF.

The rearrangement uses TRBV27 and TRBJ1-1; the D gene is possibly TRBD1 (5 bases). The V end lost 5 bases, the J end lost 4 bases, and 14 bases lay between the germline ends. The CDR3 has 14 amino acids. Per germline, CDR1 MNHEY and CDR2 SMNVEV (reference sequence). The CDR3 region has the DNA TGTGCCAGCAGTGTGGCTGGGGGGACCACTGAAGCTTTCTTT. Translating gives CASSVAGGTTEAFF.

The CDR3: CASWFSSGSLNEQFF. CDR3 DNA: TGTGCCTCCTGGTTTTCGAGCGGGAGCTTGAATGAGCAGTTCTTC. V gene TRBV27 combines with J gene TRBJ2-1, with TRBD2 matching 8 bases. The trim removed 11 bases at V and 7 bases at J, leaving 16 bases unmatched. Per germline, CDR1 MNHEY and CDR2 SMNVEV (reference sequence). This CDR3 is built from 15 residues.

This sequence joins TRBV7-2 and TRBJ1-2; D call uncertain. CDR1 and CDR2 (germline): SGHTA, FQGNSA. The CDR3 runs to 15 residues. The V end was cut by 3 bases, the J end by 4 bases, with 15 bases between. As DNA, the CDR3 is TGTGCCAGCAGCTTCCAGGATGCAACCGGCTATGGCTACACCTTC. Protein sequence: CASSFQDATGYGYTF.

The chain carries TRBV29-1 and TRBJ2-2, with TRBD1 matching over 9 bases. Germline V CDR1 and CDR2: SQVTM, ANQGSEA. This CDR3 region has 12 residues. The CDR3: CAGQGVSGELFF. The CDR3 bases are TGCGCGGGACAGGGAGTCTCCGGGGAGCTGTTTTTT.

The chain uses TRBV7-9 and TRBJ1-1; 9 bases match TRBD1. The junction had 5 bases not matched to a gene; V was cut back by 5 bases and J by 1 base. CDR3 length: 15 residues. Germline V gene data show CDR1 as SEHNR and CDR2 as FQNEAQ (reference sequence). The CDR3: CASSPTTGGNTEAFF. The CDR3 nucleotides read TGTGCCAGCAGCCCGACGACAGGGGGGAACACTGAAGCTTTCTTT.

The rearrangement uses TRBV6-1 and TRBJ1-2; the D is unclear. The CDR3 loop spans 17 amino acids. The germline V and J ends were trimmed by 6 bases and 1 base, with 21 bases remaining between them. Germline lookup yields CDR1 MNHNS and CDR2 SASEGT. CDR3 region: CASSPDTTYIFNYGYTF. Here the CDR3 DNA reads TGTGCCAGCAGCCCTGACACGACCTACATCTTTAACTATGGCTACACCTTC.

The J gene is TRBJ2-2, the V gene TRBV6-5, with 7 bases fitting TRBD2. Germline V gene lookup returns CDR1 MNHEY and CDR2 SVGAGI. The CDR3 contains 15 residues. V shed 3 bases and J 6 bases; nucleotides not matched to a gene: 7. Written as DNA, the CDR3 is TGTGCCAGCAGTTATAACGCGGGAGCGCCCGGGGAGCTGTTTTTT. This codes for CASSYNAGAPGELFF.

The chain recombines TRBV29-1 with TRBJ2-1; maybe TRBD2 (6 bases). V lost 4 bases to trimming and J lost 8 bases, with 18 bases between them. Germline V CDR1 and CDR2: SQVTM, ANQGSEA. This CDR3 is 14 amino acids long. This CDR3 reads CSVVWGLQGHEQFF. The CDR3 DNA reads TGCAGCGTTGTCTGGGGACTCCAGGGCCATGAGCAGTTCTTC.

The chain is built from TRBV7-9 and TRBJ2-7, with D possibly being TRBD2 (5 bases). Trimming removed 1 base at V and 4 bases at J, with 8 bases between. Germline V gene data show CDR1 as SEHNR and CDR2 as FQNEAQ (reference sequence). CDR3 length: 13 residues. CDR3 coding DNA: TGTGCCAGCAGCTTAGAAGCGGATTACGAGCAGTACTTC. It translates to CASSLEADYEQYF.

The chain joins TRBV25-1 to TRBJ2-3; possible D gene TRBD1, 5 bases. Per the germline V gene, CDR1 is MGHDK and CDR2 is SYGVNS. There are 16 residues in the CDR3. V lost 3 bases and J 2 bases, leaving 15 bases between the germline ends. CDR3 in DNA: TGTGCCAGCAGTGAGGGAAGGGGTTCGGCCACAGATACGCAGTATTTT. Translation: CASSEGRGSATDTQYF.

The chain carries TRBV24-1 and TRBJ2-6, with 8 nucleotides matching TRBD1. CDR1 KGHDR and CDR2 SFDVKD come from the germline V gene. The CDR3 contains 19 residues. V lost 2 bases to trimming and J lost 0 bases; unmatched junction nucleotides: 8. CDR3 protein: CATSDSGTGASSGANVLTF. CDR3 coding DNA: TGTGCCACCAGTGATTCCGGGACAGGTGCCTCCTCTGGGGCCAACGTCCTGACTTTC.

The chain couples TRBV25-1 to TRBJ2-7; TRBD2 might be the D (6 bases). Germline values: CDR1 MGHDK, CDR2 SYGVNS. The length of the CDR3 is 12 residues. V lost 8 bases to trimming and J lost 5 bases, with 13 bases between them. In DNA, the CDR3 is TGTGCCAGCGGGACTCCCGTCAACGAGCAGTACTTC. Encoded protein: CASGTPVNEQYF.

Here the CDR3 reads CATAGAGGELFF. The CDR3 DNA reads TGTGCCACAGCGGGAGCTGGCGGGGAGCTGTTTTTT. The chain couples TRBV24-1 to TRBJ2-2; 8 bases map to TRBD2. The length of the CDR3 is 12 residues. The V segment lost 10 bases and the J segment 7 bases; nucleotides outside the gene matches: 4. The germline CDR1 and CDR2 sequences are KGHDR and SFDVKD.

This clonotype was picked up a small number of times. V usage is TRBV28 and J usage is TRBJ1-1; D is ambiguous. V was cut by 5 bases and J by 3 bases, with 13 bases left in between. Looked up from germline, CDR1 is MDHEN and CDR2 is SYDVKM. The CDR3 contains 14 residues. CDR3 in DNA: TGTGCCAGCAGTCCAGTCACGTGGGACACTGAAGCTTTCTTT. Protein: CASSPVTWDTEAFF.